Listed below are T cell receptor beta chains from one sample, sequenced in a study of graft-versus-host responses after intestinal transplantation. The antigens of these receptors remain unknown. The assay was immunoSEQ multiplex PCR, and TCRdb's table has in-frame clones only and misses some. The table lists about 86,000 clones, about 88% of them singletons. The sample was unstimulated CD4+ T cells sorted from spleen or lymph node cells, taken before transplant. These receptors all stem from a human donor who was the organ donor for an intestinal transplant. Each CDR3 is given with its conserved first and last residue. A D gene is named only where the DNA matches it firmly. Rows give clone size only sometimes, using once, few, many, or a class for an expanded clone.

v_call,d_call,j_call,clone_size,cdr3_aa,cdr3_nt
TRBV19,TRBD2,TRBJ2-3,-,CASSLRLAVSTDTQYF,TGTGCCAGTAGCCTCCGACTAGCGGTGAGCACAGATACGCAGTATTTT
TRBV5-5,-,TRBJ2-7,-,CASSFREPFSYEQYF,TGTGCCAGCAGCTTCCGGGAGCCCTTCTCCTACGAGCAGTACTTC
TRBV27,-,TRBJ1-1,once,CASSPPRGPNTEAFF,TGTGCCAGCAGTCCTCCCAGGGGCCCGAACACTGAAGCTTTCTTT
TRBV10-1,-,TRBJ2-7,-,CASSPAGSPNYEQYF,TGCGCCAGCAGCCCCGCTGGGAGTCCTAACTACGAGCAGTACTTC
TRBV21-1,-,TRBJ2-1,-,CASRGPGEEQFF,TGTGCCAGCAGGGGTCCGGGAGAGGAGCAGTTCTTC
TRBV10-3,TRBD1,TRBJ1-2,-,CAISGGTGVNGYTF,TGTGCCATCAGTGGCGGGACAGGGGTCAATGGCTACACCTTC
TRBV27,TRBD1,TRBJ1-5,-,CASRGLRGPSNQPQHF,TGTGCCAGCAGGGGGCTAAGGGGGCCTAGCAATCAGCCCCAGCATTTT
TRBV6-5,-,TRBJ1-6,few,CASSYRGQNSPLHF,TGTGCCAGCAGTTACAGGGGTCAAAATTCACCCCTCCACTTT
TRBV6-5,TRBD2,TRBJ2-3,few,CASRGLSLSTDTQYF,TGTGCCAGCAGGGGACTATCTCTTAGCACAGATACGCAGTATTTT
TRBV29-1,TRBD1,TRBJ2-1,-,CSGRRGTGWLGEQFF,TGCAGCGGGCGTAGGGGGACAGGGTGGTTAGGTGAGCAGTTCTTC
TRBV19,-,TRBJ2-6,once,CASSVANAGANVLTF,TGTGCCAGTAGTGTTGCTAATGCTGGGGCCAACGTCCTGACTTTC
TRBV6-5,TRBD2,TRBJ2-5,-,CASRLSGSRRETQYF,TGTGCCAGCAGACTTAGCGGGAGCCGTCGAGAGACCCAGTACTTC
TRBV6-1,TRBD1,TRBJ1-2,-,CASSDGTGGRYGYTF,TGTGCCAGCAGTGATGGGACAGGGGGCCGCTATGGCTACACCTTC
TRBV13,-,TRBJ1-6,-,CASSLSANGSPLHF,TGTGCCAGCAGCTTAAGTGCGAACGGTTCACCCCTCCACTTT
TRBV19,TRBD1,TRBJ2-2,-,CASSPRGQPTGELFF,TGTGCCAGTAGTCCCCGGGGACAGCCCACCGGGGAGCTGTTTTTT
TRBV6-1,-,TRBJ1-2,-,CASSLTGFGYTF,TGTGCCAGCAGCCTGACAGGATTCGGCTACACCTTC
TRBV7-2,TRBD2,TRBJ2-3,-,CASSPGLAGQTDTQYF,TGTGCCAGCAGCCCAGGACTAGCGGGACAGACAGATACGCAGTATTTT
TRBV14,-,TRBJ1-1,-,CASSPTPDRLNTEAFF,TGTGCCAGCAGCCCTACGCCGGACAGATTGAACACTGAAGCTTTCTTT
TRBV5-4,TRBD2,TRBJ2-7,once,CASSLGGTDSYEQYF,TGTGCCAGCAGCCTGGGGGGGACTGACTCCTACGAGCAGTACTTC
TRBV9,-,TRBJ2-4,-,CASSVVVGDIQYF,TGTGCCAGCAGCGTAGTGGTAGGGGACATTCAGTACTTC
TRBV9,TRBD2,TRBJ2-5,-,CASSGGWGLAEETQYF,TGTGCCAGCAGCGGGGGGTGGGGACTAGCGGAAGAGACCCAGTACTTC
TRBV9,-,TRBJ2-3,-,CASSDRGAPWSDTQYF,TGTGCCAGCAGCGACCGGGGGGCACCCTGGTCGGATACGCAGTATTTT
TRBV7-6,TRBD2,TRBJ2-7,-,CASSRGLEGEQYF,TGTGCCAGCAGCCGTGGACTAGAAGGCGAGCAGTACTTC
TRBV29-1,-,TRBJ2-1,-,CSVGLWSSAEQFF,TGCAGCGTTGGGCTGTGGTCTAGCGCTGAGCAGTTCTTC
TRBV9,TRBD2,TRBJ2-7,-,CASSAGREYEQYF,TGTGCCAGCAGCGCGGGGAGGGAGTACGAGCAGTACTTC
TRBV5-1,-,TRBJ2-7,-,CASSPGTSSYEQYF,TGCGCCAGCAGCCCCGGGACTTCCTCCTACGAGCAGTACTTC
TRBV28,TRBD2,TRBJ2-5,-,CASSLRSWEGETQYF,TGTGCCAGCAGTTTAAGATCTTGGGAGGGGGAGACCCAGTACTTC
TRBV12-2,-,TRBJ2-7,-,CASRLAGGSYEQYF,TGTGCAAGTCGCTTAGCGGGGGGCTCCTACGAGCAGTACTTC
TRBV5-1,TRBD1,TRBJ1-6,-,CASSRTGTGVSSYNSPLHF,TGCGCCAGCAGCCGGACCGGGACAGGGGTTAGCTCCTATAATTCACCCCTCCACTTT
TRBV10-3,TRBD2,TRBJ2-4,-,CAISESGGKAKNIQYF,TGTGCCATCAGTGAGTCGGGGGGGAAAGCCAAAAACATTCAGTACTTC
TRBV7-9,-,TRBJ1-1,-,CASSRQGRGGTEAFF,TGTGCCAGCAGCCGCCAGGGCCGCGGTGGCACTGAAGCTTTCTTT
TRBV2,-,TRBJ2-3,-,CASTALTQRHTDTQYF,TGTGCCAGCACGGCGTTAACCCAACGACATACGGATACGCAGTATTTT
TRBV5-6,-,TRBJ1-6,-,CASSFSRGIYNSPLHF,TGTGCCAGCAGCTTTAGCAGGGGAATCTATAATTCACCCCTCCACTTT
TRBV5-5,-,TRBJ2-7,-,CASSLAAGAGYEQYF,TGTGCCAGCAGCTTGGCAGCAGGGGCGGGCTACGAGCAGTACTTC
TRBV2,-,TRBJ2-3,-,CASSEASPFSTDTQYF,TGTGCCAGCAGTGAAGCGAGCCCCTTTAGCACAGATACGCAGTATTTT
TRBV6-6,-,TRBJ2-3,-,CASSYRTRGTDTQYF,TGTGCCAGCAGTTACAGGACCAGGGGCACAGATACGCAGTATTTT
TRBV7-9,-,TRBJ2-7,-,CASSRGQTYEQYF,TGTGCCAGCAGCCGCGGGCAAACCTACGAGCAGTACTTC
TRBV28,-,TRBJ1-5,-,CASSPLGGIGRF,TGTGCCAGCAGTCCCTTAGGGGGAATTGGGCGTTTT
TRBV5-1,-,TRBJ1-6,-,CASSLQGYNSPLHF,TGCGCCAGCAGCTTGCAGGGGTATAATTCACCCCTCCACTTT
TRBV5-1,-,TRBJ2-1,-,CASSLALNEQFF,TGCGCCAGCAGCTTGGCCTTAAATGAGCAGTTCTTC
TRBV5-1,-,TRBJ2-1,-,CASSSGDGAIKQFF,TGCGCCAGCAGCTCGGGAGACGGGGCGATCAAGCAGTTCTTC
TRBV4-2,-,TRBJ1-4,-,CASSQVSGNGVEKLFF,TGTGCCAGCAGCCAAGTTAGTGGGAACGGGGTTGAAAAACTGTTTTTT
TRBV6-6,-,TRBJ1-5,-,CASIRAKGNQPQHF,TGTGCCAGCATCAGGGCAAAGGGCAATCAGCCCCAGCATTTT
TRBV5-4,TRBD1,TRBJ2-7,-,CASSLGRQGRLYEQYF,TGTGCCAGCAGCTTGGGGAGACAGGGACGTCTCTACGAGCAGTACTTC